The 3 T cell receptor beta chains given below trace back to one sample, sequenced in a study of blood T cell dynamics during melanoma immunotherapy. The time point denotes: week 3, after first cycle of checkpoint inhibitor. Data came from immunoSEQ multiplex PCR; TCRdb stores just in-frame clones and leaves some out. The sample consists of 13,000 to 15,000 clones, 70% to 90% of them appearing once. The source was blood, collected from a patient treated with checkpoint blockade. The receptors derive from a human donor with melanoma.

V usage is TRBV5-6 and J usage is TRBJ2-1; TRBD1 might be the D (5 bases). There are 16 residues in the CDR3. Germline assignment: CDR1 SGHDT and CDR2 YYEEEE. V was clipped by 1 base and J by 0 bases, with 11 bases between them. CDR3 protein: CASSLIGASSYNEQFF. The CDR3 region has the DNA TGTGCCAGCAGCTTGATAGGGGCTAGCTCCTACAATGAGCAGTTCTTC.

The chain links TRBV30 to TRBJ2-7; 7 nucleotides agree with TRBD2. The CDR3 covers 12 residues. The germline V gene has CDR1 GTSNPN and CDR2 SVGIG (reference sequence). The V gene end was trimmed by 5 bases and the J gene end by 2 bases; junction bases not matched to a gene: 3. The CDR3 DNA follows: TGTGCCTGGGGGGGGGAGCCCTACGAGCAGTACTTC. The encoded protein is CAWGGEPYEQYF. The whole variable domain, filled in from reference TRBV30 and TRBJ2-7, reads SQTIHQWPATLVQPVGSPLSLECTVEGTSNPNLYWYRQAAGRGLQLLFYSVGIGQISSEVPQNLSASRPQDRQFILSSKKLLLSDSGFYLCAWGGEPYEQYFGPGTRLTVT.

V gene TRBV13 combines with J gene TRBJ2-7; 9 bases fit TRBD1. Germline CDR1 and CDR2: PRHDT and FYEKMQ (reference sequence). The ends lost 5 bases at V and 2 bases at J; junction bases unmatched: 7. This CDR3 has 15 amino acids. The CDR3 reads CASSQRDREAYEQYF. The CDR3 nucleotides read TGTGCCAGCAGCCAACGGGACAGGGAAGCCTACGAGCAGTACTTC.